A selection of T cell receptor beta chains follows, all from one sample in a study of post-analysis software for immune sequencing data. TCRdb processed the PCR reads anew with MiXCR; each CDR3 protein has one entry. The sample gives 650,000 to 850,000 distinct CDR3 sequences, approximately 53% of which show up once; approximately 4.5% is in the top ten. The material sequenced was blood. These receptor sequences come from a girl aged 10 to 17 with multiple sclerosis. Both conserved end residues are part of each CDR3. A D gene is named only where the DNA matches it firmly. A clone size is listed for some rows: how often the clone was seen (once, few, many), or a class if it is expanded.

V	size	J	D	CDR3	DNA
TRBV29-1	NA	TRBJ1-1	NA	CSVVTGRTNTEAFF	TGCAGCGTTGTAACAGGGCGGACGAACACTGAAGCTTTCTTT
TRBV7-8	few	TRBJ1-5	NA	CASSLGQVVDQPQHF	TGTGCCAGCAGCTTAGGACAGGTCGTCGATCAGCCCCAGCATTTT
TRBV3-1	few	TRBJ2-1	NA	CASSQAPRVEQFF	TGTGCCAGCAGCCAAGCTCCCCGGGTTGAGCAGTTCTTC
TRBV10-3	few	TRBJ2-7	TRBD2	CAISELTSGVEQYF	TGTGCCATCAGTGAGCTCACTAGCGGGGTCGAGCAGTACTTC
TRBV20-1	NA	TRBJ2-3	NA	CSVQRSTDTQYF	TGCAGTGTCCAGCGAAGCACAGATACGCAGTATTTT
TRBV10-3	NA	TRBJ2-3	TRBD2	CAISGLAGEADTQYF	TGTGCCATCAGTGGCCTAGCGGGAGAGGCAGATACGCAGTATTTT
TRBV7-2	NA	TRBJ2-4	NA	CASSETGIRGNIQYF	TGTGCCAGCAGCGAGACAGGAATTCGGGGAAACATTCAGTACTTC
TRBV2	NA	TRBJ2-7	TRBD1	CATQLGQASYNEQYF	TGTGCCACGCAACTGGGACAGGCAAGCTACAATGAGCAGTACTTC
TRBV6-5	NA	TRBJ2-5	NA	CASSYDGQGWGQETQYF	TGTGCCAGCAGTTACGACGGGCAGGGCTGGGGTCAAGAGACCCAGTACTTC
TRBV3-1	NA	TRBJ2-1	TRBD2	CASSQGPGLAGGTSYNEQFF	TGTGCCAGCAGCCAAGGCCCCGGACTAGCGGGAGGGACGTCCTACAATGAGCAGTTCTTC
TRBV20-1	NA	TRBJ2-1	NA	CSAVLGAHERFF	TGCAGTGCGGTACTGGGGGCCCATGAGCGGTTCTTC
TRBV20-1	NA	TRBJ2-7	NA	CSARSGWSYEQYF	TGCAGTGCTAGGAGCGGGTGGTCCTACGAGCAGTACTTC